The 18 T cell receptor beta chains reported below all come from one sample, sequenced in a study of T cell changes during pregnancy in multiple sclerosis. Sequenced by immunoSEQ multiplex PCR; TCRdb stores in-frame clones only, minus some. Among more than 100,000 clones listed, around 91% were seen once. Material: peripheral blood, obtained after pregnancy. These receptors all stem from a female donor with multiple sclerosis, enrolled in a pregnancy study.

This chain links TRBV15 with TRBJ2-3; TRBD1 aligns across 9 bases. The CDR3 covers 15 residues. Germline CDR1 reads LNHNV; CDR2 reads YYDKDF (reference sequence). The V segment lost 4 bases and the J segment 4 bases; nucleotides outside the gene matches: 6. The CDR3 DNA is TGTGCCACCAGCAAAGACAGGGGGTTTTCAGATACGCAGTATTTT. It yields the protein CATSKDRGFSDTQYF. The full variable domain, its missing parts supplied by reference TRBV15 and TRBJ2-3, is DAMVIQNPRYQVTQFGKPVTLSCSQTLNHNVMYWYQQKSSQAPKLLFHYYDKDFNNEADTPDNFQSRRPNTSFCFLDIRSPGLGDTAMYLCATSKDRGFSDTQYFGPGTRLTVL.

The V gene is TRBV28, the J gene TRBJ2-1, with D possibly matching TRBD2 (6 bases). The germline gives CDR1 MDHEN, CDR2 SYDVKM. V shed 5 bases and J shed 2 bases, with 16 bases lying between them. There are 16 residues in the CDR3. The CDR3 bases are TGTGCCAGCAGTCCGCATAGCGGACCCCCCTACAATGAGCAGTTCTTC. Its translation: CASSPHSGPPYNEQFF.

V gene TRBV5-4 combines with J gene TRBJ2-7; D not resolved. Germline V CDR1 and CDR2: SGHNT, YYREEE (reference sequence). CDR3 size: 13 residues. V shed 4 bases and J shed 5 bases, with 13 bases lying between them. The CDR3 spells CASSPQYNHEQYF. CDR3 DNA: TGTGCCAGCAGCCCACAATACAACCACGAGCAGTACTTC.

This chain connects TRBV5-5 to TRBJ2-7; TRBD2 is a possible D gene (5 bases). Trimming took 1 base from V and 5 from J, leaving 13 bases between them. The germline V gene has CDR1 SGHKS and CDR2 YYEKEE (reference sequence). The CDR3 extends over 14 amino acids. Here the CDR3 DNA reads TGTGCCAGCAGCTTGCCGTCCGGGATTAACGAGCAGTACTTC. Residues: CASSLPSGINEQYF. Full variable domain (missing parts from reference TRBV5-5 and TRBJ2-7): DAGVTQSPTHLIKTRGQQVTLRCSPISGHKSVSWYQQVLGQGPQFIFQYYEKEERGRGNFPDRFSARQFPNYSSELNVNALLLGDSALYLCASSLPSGINEQYFGPGTRLTVT.

The rearrangement joins TRBV5-1 to TRBJ2-5, with 7 nucleotides matching TRBD2. The better agreement between TRBJ2-7 and the DNA end casts doubt on the J call. The germline V gene encodes CDR1 SGHRS and CDR2 YFSETQ. This CDR3 spans 15 amino acids. The CDR3 sequence is CASSLAAGDQYEQYF. CDR3 nucleotide sequence: TGCGCCAGCAGCTTGGCGGCGGGAGATCAGTACGAGCAGTACTTC.

The rearrangement joins TRBV12-5 to TRBJ2-3; the match to TRBD1 covers 8 bases. Germline assignment: CDR1 LGHNT and CDR2 FRNRAP. The CDR3 is 14 residues long. The ends lost 6 bases at V and 3 bases at J; junction bases unmatched: 5. The CDR3 nucleotides are TGTGCTAGTGGCAGGAGGACAGGGACAGATACGCAGTATTTT. Protein product: CASGRRTGTDTQYF.

The V and J genes are TRBV29-1 and TRBJ2-1, with 8 bases identical to TRBD1. The germline V gene encodes CDR1 SQVTM and CDR2 ANQGSEA. CDR3 size: 11 residues. The J segment lost 7 bases and the V segment lost 6 bases, leaving 2 bases of the junction unmatched. CDR3 region: CSVDRVNEQFF. The CDR3 bases are TGCAGCGTGGACAGGGTGAATGAGCAGTTCTTC.

The CDR3 sequence: CASSPAQAYNEQFF. The DNA of the CDR3 is TGTGCCAGCAGCCCCGCCCAGGCTTACAATGAGCAGTTCTTC. The chain uses TRBV7-9 and TRBJ2-1; no clear D gene. The CDR3 extends over 14 amino acids. V was cut by 5 bases and J by 4 bases, with 12 bases left in between. The germline gives CDR1 SEHNR, CDR2 FQNEAQ (reference sequence).

The V call is TRBV27, the J call TRBJ1-1; D is perhaps TRBD1 (5 bases). CDR1 and CDR2 from the germline V gene are MNHEY and SMNVEV (reference sequence). The germline V and J ends were trimmed by 1 base and 1 base, with 10 bases remaining between them. The CDR3 loop spans 15 amino acids. The CDR3 coding sequence is TGTGCCAGCAGTTTATTGGGGACTTCGAACACTGAAGCTTTCTTT. Translating gives CASSLLGTSNTEAFF.

This chain connects TRBV18 to TRBJ2-7; D may be TRBD2 (6 bases). Germline assignment: CDR1 KGHSH and CDR2 LQKENI. V lost 2 bases, J lost 3 bases, and 14 bases lay in between. This CDR3 is 15 amino acids long. Here the CDR3 reads CASSPGQAGYYEQYF. CDR3 DNA sequence: TGTGCCAGCTCACCAGGCCAGGCGGGGTACTACGAGCAGTACTTC.

This chain connects TRBV5-1 to TRBJ2-2, with a weak D call TRBD2 (6 bases). The CDR3 has 17 residues. V lost 2 bases and J 1 base, leaving 15 bases between the germline ends. Germline V gene lookup returns CDR1 SGHRS and CDR2 YFSETQ. Here the CDR3 reads CASSLLGGPRNTGELFF. The CDR3 DNA sequence: TGCGCCAGCAGCTTACTCGGGGGACCAAGGAACACCGGGGAGCTGTTTTTT.

The rearrangement links TRBV19 to TRBJ2-7, with D unclear. CDR1 LNHDA and CDR2 SQIVND come from the germline V gene (reference sequence). The germline V and J ends were trimmed by 5 bases and 4 bases, with 21 bases remaining between them. The CDR3 consists of 16 residues. The CDR3 DNA is TGTGCCAGTAGTCCTCTAAATTTGGCCGCCGGGTACGAGCAGTACTTC. This encodes CASSPLNLAAGYEQYF.

The chain has TRBV11-2 and TRBJ2-7; tentative D call: TRBD2 (5 bases). The V end lost 5 bases, the J end lost 3 bases, and 14 bases lay between the germline ends. The CDR3 covers 14 residues. Germline V lookup: CDR1 SGHAT, CDR2 FQNNGV. The CDR3 region has the DNA TGTGCCAGCAGCATAAACGGGGAGATCTACGAGCAGTACTTC. As protein: CASSINGEIYEQYF.

The V and J genes are TRBV5-1 and TRBJ1-3; a possible D gene is TRBD1 (5 bases). The CDR3 loop spans 17 amino acids. Germline V gives CDR1 SGHRS, CDR2 YFSETQ. V lost 1 base to trimming and J lost 0 bases, with 14 bases between them. CDR3 nucleotides: TGCGCCAGCAGCTTGAGGGCTGGGGGACTCTCTGGAAACACCATATATTTT. It encodes CASSLRAGGLSGNTIYF.

This clone was seen only once. The V and J genes are TRBV6-1 and TRBJ2-3, with 7 bases that match TRBD2. The CDR3 covers 14 residues. Germline V gives CDR1 MNHNS, CDR2 SASEGT. V was clipped by 10 bases and J by 5 bases; unmatched bases: 12. CDR3 DNA sequence: TGTGCCATCTCTCGAGGGAGGGGACTAGATACGCAGTATTTT. Amino acids: CAISRGRGLDTQYF.

The genes are TRBV19 and TRBJ1-2; no definite D call. Germline V gene sequence: CDR1 LNHDA, CDR2 SQIVND (reference sequence). Trimming shortened V by 9 bases and J by 8 bases, and 25 bases separated the two germline ends. CDR3 size: 15 residues. CDR3: CASIPNPGRRKGYTF. Here the CDR3 DNA reads TGTGCCAGCATTCCTAATCCAGGCCGACGGAAAGGCTACACCTTC.

This chain connects TRBV5-1 to TRBJ2-7, with D possibly matching TRBD2 (6 bases). This CDR3 is built from 14 residues. Germline CDR1 and CDR2: SGHRS and YFSETQ. The V and J ends lost 4 bases and 5 bases respectively, with 16 bases between them. The chain's CDR3 is CASSPQGLGDEQYF. The CDR3 region has the DNA TGCGCCAGCAGCCCTCAGGGACTCGGGGACGAGCAGTACTTC.

V and J are TRBV11-2 and TRBJ2-5; 7 bases map to TRBD1. The germline V gene has CDR1 SGHAT and CDR2 FQNNGV. There are 14 residues in the CDR3. Germline trimming cut 5 bases from V and 1 base from J; bases unmatched to any gene: 4. In DNA, the CDR3 is TGTGCCAGCAGCCGACAGGGTGGCCAAGAGACCCAGTACTTC. Encoded protein: CASSRQGGQETQYF.